The rows below give T cell receptor beta chains drawn from one sample of a study of blood T cell repertoires in COVID-19. Sequenced by immunoSEQ multiplex PCR; TCRdb stores in-frame clones only, minus some. This sample has about 160,000 clones, with 75% to 90% found just once. The sample was peripheral blood. These receptors all come from a human donor with acute or convalescent COVID-19. The donor label of this sample is uncertain. The CDR3 runs from the conserved cysteine through the conserved F or W. D genes are given only for firm matches. Only some rows state a clone size, as once, few, many or a class for expanded clones.

.,.,TRBJ1-5,TRBV3-1/TRBV3-2,CASSQWGDQPQHF,TGTGCCAGCAGCCAATGGGGAGATCAGCCCCAGCATTTT
.,TRBD1,TRBJ1-6,TRBV18,CASSEGTGGNNSPLHF,TGTGCCAGCTCGGAGGGAACAGGGGGGAATAATTCACCCCTCCACTTT
.,.,TRBJ1-1,TRBV5-4,CASSRGSGGNTEAFF,TGTGCCAGCAGCAGGGGATCGGGCGGGAACACTGAAGCTTTCTTT
.,TRBD1,TRBJ1-6,TRBV28,CASISGTGNSPLHF,TGTGCCAGCATTTCCGGGACAGGGAATTCACCCCTCCACTTT
.,TRBD1,TRBJ1-1,TRBV6-5,CASRATGGGEAFF,TGTGCCAGCAGGGCGACAGGGGGAGGTGAAGCTTTCTTT
once,.,TRBJ1-5,TRBV3-1/TRBV3-2,CASSRQGSNQPQHF,TGTGCCAGCAGCCGGCAGGGCAGCAATCAGCCCCAGCATTTT
.,.,TRBJ1-1,TRBV4-3,CASSQGSRTEAFF,TGCGCCAGCAGCCAAGGGAGTCGGACTGAAGCTTTCTTT
.,TRBD1,TRBJ1-1,TRBV7-9,CASSFYRGNTEAFF,TGTGCCAGCAGCTTCTACAGGGGAAACACTGAAGCTTTCTTT
.,.,TRBJ1-4,TRBV28,CASSLFRAGDEKLFF,TGTGCCAGCAGTCTATTCCGGGCCGGGGATGAAAAACTGTTTTTT
.,.,TRBJ2-2,TRBV24-1,CATSSSNRLHTGELFF,TGTGCCACCAGTTCTTCCAACAGGTTACACACCGGGGAGCTGTTTTTT
.,.,TRBJ2-4,TRBV11-2,CASSLGSRLAKNIQYF,TGTGCCAGCAGCTTAGGCAGCCGACTAGCCAAAAACATTCAGTACTTC
.,.,TRBJ1-2,TRBV6-5,CASSYFRGGDGYTF,TGTGCCAGCAGTTACTTCCGGGGAGGGGACGGCTACACCTTC
.,TRBD1,TRBJ1-2,TRBV4-2,CASSQDFVDRGGYGYTF,TGTGCCAGCAGCCAAGATTTTGTCGACAGGGGAGGCTATGGCTACACCTTC
.,.,TRBJ1-2,TRBV30,CAWTSRDGYGYTF,TGTGCCTGGACCTCTAGAGATGGTTATGGCTACACCTTC
few,.,TRBJ1-2,TRBV7-7,CASSPYDSSDPYGYTF,TGTGCCAGCAGCCCCTACGACAGCTCTGACCCTTATGGCTACACCTTC
.,TRBD1,TRBJ1-2,TRBV28,CASKRQGVYYGYTF,TGTGCCAGCAAACGACAGGGGGTTTACTATGGCTACACCTTC
.,.,TRBJ1-2,TRBV14,CASSRTATYGYTF,TGTGCCAGCAGCAGGACAGCCACGTATGGCTACACCTTC
once,.,TRBJ1-1,TRBV11-2,CASSPDGGRTEAFF,TGTGCCAGCAGCCCAGACGGAGGGCGTACTGAAGCTTTCTTT
.,TRBD1,TRBJ2-3,TRBV19,CASSPRDRRTDTQYF,TGTGCCAGTTCCCCTCGGGACAGACGCACAGATACGCAGTATTTT
.,.,TRBJ1-2,TRBV14,CASSQYGTANYGYTF,TGTGCCAGCAGCCAATACGGAACAGCTAACTATGGCTACACCTTC
once,TRBD1,TRBJ2-7,TRBV11-3,CASSYRDRDEQYF,TGTGCCAGCAGCTACCGGGACAGGGACGAGCAGTACTTC
.,.,TRBJ2-3,TRBV19,CASMAGAFGTDTQYF,TGTGCCAGTATGGCGGGGGCTTTCGGCACAGATACGCAGTATTTT
few,.,TRBJ2-2,TRBV7-7,CASSLAATGELFF,TGTGCCAGCAGCTTAGCAGCCACCGGGGAGCTGTTTTTT
.,TRBD2,TRBJ2-2,TRBV4-3,CASSPLSGGDPGELFF,TGCGCCAGCAGCCCCCTTAGCGGGGGGGACCCCGGGGAGCTGTTTTTT
.,.,TRBJ1-1,TRBV5-1,CASSFSGSVAEAFF,TGCGCCAGCAGCTTCTCCGGAAGCGTAGCTGAAGCTTTCTTT
.,.,TRBJ1-3,TRBV11-3,CASSLVGLSGNTIYF,TGTGCCAGCAGCTTAGTCGGGTTGTCTGGAAACACCATATATTTT
.,TRBD1,TRBJ2-7,TRBV29-1,CSVVRTGGNHEQYF,TGCAGCGTTGTGAGGACAGGGGGCAACCACGAGCAGTACTTC
.,TRBD1,TRBJ1-5,TRBV6-6,CASSYSGQMIQPQHF,TGTGCCAGCAGTTACTCGGGACAGATGATACAGCCCCAGCATTTT
.,.,TRBJ2-2,TRBV6-4,CASSDFPGFTGELFF,TGTGCCAGCAGTGACTTTCCGGGATTCACCGGGGAGCTGTTTTTT
once,.,TRBJ1-3,TRBV28,CASSLVPGLAGNTIYF,TGTGCCAGCAGTTTAGTCCCGGGACTCGCTGGAAACACCATATATTTT
.,TRBD1,TRBJ1-2,TRBV15,CATSRGTGRGLGGYTF,TGTGCCACCAGCAGAGGGACAGGGAGAGGATTGGGCGGCTACACCTTC
.,.,TRBJ1-6,TRBV18,CASSSGGRNSPLHF,TGTGCCAGCTCCTCCGGGGGACGAAATTCACCCCTCCACTTT
.,TRBD1,TRBJ1-6,TRBV5-1,CASSLTPGQDNSPLHF,TGCGCCAGCAGCTTGACCCCGGGACAGGATAATTCACCCCTCCACTTT
.,.,TRBJ1-2,TRBV2,CASSDRPPYGYTF,TGTGCCAGCAGTGACAGGCCCCCTTATGGCTACACCTTC
.,.,TRBJ1-1,TRBV18,CASSPLGMNTEAFF,TGTGCCAGCTCACCACTTGGCATGAACACTGAAGCTTTCTTT
.,TRBD1,TRBJ2-7,TRBV6-5,CASRALQGPYEQYF,TGTGCCAGCAGAGCTCTACAGGGGCCCTACGAGCAGTACTTC